This T cell receptor (beta chain) derives from a study of blood T cells in healthy people across ages. This clonotype turned up a few times. V was clipped by 2 bases and J by 5 bases, with 10 bases between them. CDR3 length: 14 residues. Sample-barcoded 5' priming and a J-beta primer mix drove a second PCR of about 6 to 11 cycles. TCRdb reprocessed the 5' RACE reads with MiXCR, giving one entry per CDR3 protein. This sample has roughly 1,700,000 distinct CDR3 sequences, with under 30% found just once. Sequencing used blood. This sequence joins TRBV12-3 or TRBV12-4 and TRBJ2-1; D unresolved. The clonotype originates from a woman in her thirties in good health. The CDR3 protein is CASSLWQQNNEQFF. CDR3 coding DNA: TGTGCCAGCAGTTTATGGCAGCAAAACAATGAGCAGTTCTTC.